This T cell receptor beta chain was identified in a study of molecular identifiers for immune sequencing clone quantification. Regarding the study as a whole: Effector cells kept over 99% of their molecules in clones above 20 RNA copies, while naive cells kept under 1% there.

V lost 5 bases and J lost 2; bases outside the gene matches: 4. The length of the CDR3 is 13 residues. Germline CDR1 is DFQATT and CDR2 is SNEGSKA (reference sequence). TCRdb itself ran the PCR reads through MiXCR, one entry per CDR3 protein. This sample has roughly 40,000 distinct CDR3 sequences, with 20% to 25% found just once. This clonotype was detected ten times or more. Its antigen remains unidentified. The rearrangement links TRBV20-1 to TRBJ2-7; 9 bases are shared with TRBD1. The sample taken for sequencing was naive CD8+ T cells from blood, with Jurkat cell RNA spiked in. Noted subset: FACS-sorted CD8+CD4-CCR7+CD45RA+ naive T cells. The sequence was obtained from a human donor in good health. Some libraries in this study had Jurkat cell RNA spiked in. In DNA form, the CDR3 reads TGCAGTGCTGGGGACAGGGTCACCTACGAGCAGTACTTC. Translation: CSAGDRVTYEQYF.